This T cell receptor (beta chain) was captured by sequencing in a study of blood T cell repertoires in COVID-19. Study information: T cells, B-cell-depleted T cells, or PBMCs supplied cDNA or gDNA.

Per the original data handling: Amplified reference gene primers provided the basis for estimating nucleated cell counts. This table comes from immunoSEQ multiplex PCR, and its TCRdb copy is limited to in-frame clones, with some not included. The DNA was the basis for D and trimming; V, J and clone size are from that table. The table lists about 150,000 clones, 75% to 80% of them singletons. Germline lookup yields CDR1 SGHTA and CDR2 FQGNSA. The CDR3 length is 16 residues. The V end lost 5 bases, the J end lost 0 bases, and 13 bases lay between the germline ends. The receptor was derived from an elderly man with acute or convalescent COVID-19. This rearrangement joins TRBV7-2 to TRBJ1-4, with D unclear. Material: peripheral blood. In nucleotides, the CDR3 is TGTGCCAGCAGCCCACCGAGGAGTACAACTAATGAAAAACTGTTTTTT. Translated, it gives CASSPPRSTTNEKLFF.